This TCR beta chain emerged from a study of T-cell memory formation after mild COVID-19. CDR3 size: 15 residues. Germline CDR1 and CDR2: KGHDR and SFDVKD. V was trimmed by 5 bases and J by 8 bases, leaving 17 bases between them. This clonotype was seen a few times. Constant-segment-primed 5'RACE gave TCR alpha and TCR beta cDNA libraries with sample barcodes and UMIs. MiXCR, applied by TCRdb to the 5' RACE reads, yields one record per CDR3 protein. The sample lists 350,000 to 500,000 distinct CDR3 sequences; 18% were seen once. The rearrangement links TRBV24-1 to TRBJ2-2; the D call may be TRBD1 or TRBD2 (5 bases each). The sequencing sample was made of PBMCs or a T cell subset sorted from them (not recorded which). This receptor was obtained from a man aged 18 to 30 who had mild COVID-19 (a few samples of this study predate the infection). Cell type and time point are not known. The CDR3 DNA follows: TGTGCCACCAGTGGTCCGGGACCGAGTCCGGGGGAGCTGTTTTTT. Amino acids: CATSGPGPSPGELFF.